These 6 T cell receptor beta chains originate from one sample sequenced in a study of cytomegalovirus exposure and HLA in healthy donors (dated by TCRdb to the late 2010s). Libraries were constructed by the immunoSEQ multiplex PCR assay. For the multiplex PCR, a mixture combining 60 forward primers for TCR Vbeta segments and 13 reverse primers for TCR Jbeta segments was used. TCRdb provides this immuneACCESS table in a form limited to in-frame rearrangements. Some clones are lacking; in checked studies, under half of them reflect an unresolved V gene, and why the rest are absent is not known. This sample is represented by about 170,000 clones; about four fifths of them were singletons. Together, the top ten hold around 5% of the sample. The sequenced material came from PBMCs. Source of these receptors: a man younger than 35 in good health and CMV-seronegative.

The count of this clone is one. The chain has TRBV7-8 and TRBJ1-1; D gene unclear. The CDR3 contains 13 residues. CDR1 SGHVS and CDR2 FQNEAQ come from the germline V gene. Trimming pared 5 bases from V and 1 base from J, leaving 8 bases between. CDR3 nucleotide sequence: TGTGCCAGCAGCACCCAACAGAACACTGAAGCTTTCTTT. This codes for CASSTQQNTEAFF.

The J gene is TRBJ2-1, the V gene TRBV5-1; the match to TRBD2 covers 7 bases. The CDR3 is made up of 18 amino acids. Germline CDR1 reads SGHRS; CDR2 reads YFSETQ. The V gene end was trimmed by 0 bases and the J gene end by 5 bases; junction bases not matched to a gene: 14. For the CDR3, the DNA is TGCGCCAGCAGCTTGGCCAGGGTAAGGCTAGCGGTACACAATGAGCAGTTCTTC. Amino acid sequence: CASSLARVRLAVHNEQFF. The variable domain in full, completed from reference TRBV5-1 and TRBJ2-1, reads KAGVTQTPRYLIKTRGQQVTLSCSPISGHRSVSWYQQTPGQGLQFLFEYFSETQRNKGNFPGRFSGRQFSNSRSEMNVSTLELGDSALYLCASSLARVRLAVHNEQFFGPGTRLTVL.

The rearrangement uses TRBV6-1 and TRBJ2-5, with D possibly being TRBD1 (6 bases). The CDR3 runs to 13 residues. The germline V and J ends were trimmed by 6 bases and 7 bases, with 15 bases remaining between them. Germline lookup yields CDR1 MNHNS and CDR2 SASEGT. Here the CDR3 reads CASSFHRVPTQYF. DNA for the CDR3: TGTGCCAGCAGCTTCCACAGGGTTCCGACCCAGTACTTC.

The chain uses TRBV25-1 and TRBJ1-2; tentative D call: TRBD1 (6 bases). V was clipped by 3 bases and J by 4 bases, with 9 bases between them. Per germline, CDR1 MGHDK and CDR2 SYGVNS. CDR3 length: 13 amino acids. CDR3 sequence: CASSDLGAYGYTF. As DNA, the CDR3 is TGTGCCAGCAGTGACTTGGGGGCCTATGGCTACACCTTC.

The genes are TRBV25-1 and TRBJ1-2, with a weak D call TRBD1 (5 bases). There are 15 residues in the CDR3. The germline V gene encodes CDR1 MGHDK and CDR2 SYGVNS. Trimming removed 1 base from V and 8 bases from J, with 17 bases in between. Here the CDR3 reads CASSEFAGREMGYTF. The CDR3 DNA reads TGTGCCAGCAGTGAATTCGCAGGGCGGGAAATGGGCTACACCTTC.

The CDR3 sequence is CASSLRLAGAEYNEQFF. CDR3 nucleotides: TGTGCCAGCAGCTTACGGCTAGCGGGGGCTGAATACAATGAGCAGTTCTTC. The chain carries TRBV7-6 and TRBJ2-1; 10 bases fit TRBD2. V was clipped by 2 bases and J by 4 bases; unmatched bases: 8. Looked up from germline, CDR1 is SGHVS and CDR2 is FNYEAQ. This CDR3 is built from 17 residues. The entire variable domain, with the rest obtained from reference TRBV7-6 and TRBJ2-1, is as follows: GAGVSQSPRYKVTKRGQDVALRCDPISGHVSLYWYRQALGQGPEFLTYFNYEAQQDKSGLPNDRFSAERPEGSISTLTIQRTEQRDSAMYRCASSLRLAGAEYNEQFFGPGTRLTVL.